Presented here are 19 T cell receptor beta chains from one specimen sequenced in a study of monozygotic twins with inflammatory bowel disease. Each CDR3 protein gets one entry in TCRdb, which reprocessed the 5' RACE reads and gives no DNA. The sample holds 400,000 or so distinct CDR3 sequences. The sequenced material came from blood. The receptors here all came from a human donor with ulcerative colitis or Crohn's disease, or a healthy co-twin of an affected twin (not recorded which).

The CDR3: CASSSGQGVLEGTHEQYF. The V call is TRBV28, the J call TRBJ2-7; absent DNA, TCRdb's TRBD1 call cannot be checked. There are 18 residues in the CDR3. In germline, CDR1 is MDHEN, CDR2 SYDVKM.

The chain uses TRBV5-4 and TRBJ1-1; TCRdb selects TRBD1, and the lack of DNA leaves this call unchecked. Germline values: CDR1 SGHNT, CDR2 YYREEE (reference sequence). CDR3 length: 17 residues. The CDR3 loop reads CASSFGVGGGASVEAFF.

The chain employs TRBV3-1 and TRBJ1-1; checking the TCRdb D call of TRBD1 is not possible without DNA. Germline-derived CDR1 and CDR2 are LGHDT and YNNKEL (reference sequence). The CDR3 runs 14 residues. The CDR3 spells CASSQATSGVPAFF.

The chain has TRBV12-3 or TRBV12-4 and TRBJ1-2; as DNA is missing, the TRBD1 call by TCRdb cannot be tested. The CDR3 runs to 15 residues. The CDR3 region is CASTLDRAGHYGYTF.

This rearrangement joins TRBV12-3 or TRBV12-4 to TRBJ2-1; the D call of TRBD2 rests on TCRdb alone, since no DNA is present to check it. This CDR3 is built from 15 residues. The CDR3: CASSFLSGAYNEQFF.

The rearrangement links TRBV20-1 to TRBJ2-7; TCRdb calls TRBD1, which cannot be checked without DNA. The CDR3 length is 14 residues. Germline CDR1 reads DFQATT; CDR2 reads SNEGSKA (reference sequence). The CDR3 here is CSARGQGYTYEQYF.

This chain links TRBV6-1 with TRBJ1-2; the TCRdb call, TRBD1, lacks DNA for checking. CDR3 length: 14 residues. CDR1 is MNHNS, CDR2 SASEGT, per germline. Here the CDR3 reads CASKNLQGRDGYTF.

The chain is built from TRBV20-1 and TRBJ1-3. CDR3 length: 15 amino acids. Germline V gives CDR1 DFQATT, CDR2 SNEGSKA (reference sequence). The CDR3 here is CSARDPFRTGNTIYF.

This chain links TRBV7-6 with TRBJ2-5; TCRdb reports TRBD2, a call that lacks DNA to check it against. From germline, CDR1 is SGHVS and CDR2 FNYEAQ. The CDR3 is 16 residues long. CDR3 sequence: CASSLLGLAGQETQYF.

The J gene is TRBJ2-5, the V gene TRBV7-2; TCRdb designates TRBD2, a call that cannot be tested without DNA. CDR1 is SGHTA, CDR2 FQGNSA, per germline. The CDR3 consists of 14 residues. CDR3 loop: CASSFRGGQETQYF.

V usage is TRBV7-3 and J usage is TRBJ2-1. The CDR3 length is 14 residues. CDR1 and CDR2 (germline): SGHTA, FQGTGA. The chain's CDR3 is CASSLGPPYNEQFF.

The J gene is TRBJ1-5, the V gene TRBV10-3; absent DNA, TCRdb's TRBD1 call cannot be checked. CDR1 is ENHRY, CDR2 SYGVKD, per germline. This CDR3 contains 16 residues. The CDR3 is CAISLSPFSPDQPQHF.

The chain has TRBV3-1 and TRBJ1-2; TCRdb picks TRBD1, but there is no DNA to check that call. Germline CDR1 reads LGHDT; CDR2 reads YNNKEL (reference sequence). The CDR3 is 13 residues long. The CDR3 is CASSAGEFGGYTF.

The chain uses TRBV20-1 and TRBJ1-2; TCRdb returns TRBD1, unconfirmable since there is no DNA. This CDR3 contains 15 residues. Germline V gene data show CDR1 as DFQATT and CDR2 as SNEGSKA (reference sequence). CDR3 protein: CSARDWAGVSAGYTF.

The chain couples TRBV6-1 to TRBJ1-5. The CDR3 has 14 residues. Germline-derived CDR1 and CDR2 are MNHNS and SASEGT. The CDR3 region is CASADEPGNQPQHF.

The chain has TRBV28 and TRBJ1-6; absent DNA, TCRdb's TRBD1 call cannot be checked. The CDR3 totals 14 residues. The V gene's germline CDR1 is MDHEN and CDR2 SYDVKM. The CDR3 here is CASSSDRGDSPLHF. Looking up the rest from reference TRBV28 and TRBJ1-6 gives the full variable domain: DVKVTQSSRYLVKRTGEKVFLECVQDMDHENMFWYRQDPGLGLRLIYFSYDVKMKEKGDIPEGYSVSREKKERFSLILESASTNQTSMYLCASSSDRGDSPLHFGNGTRLTVT.

The chain carries TRBV7-2 and TRBJ1-6. The CDR3 has 16 residues. Germline CDR1 SGHTA, CDR2 FQGNSA. The CDR3 reads CASSRSGSSYNSPLHF.

This sequence joins TRBV9 and TRBJ1-1. There are 14 residues in the CDR3. CDR1 SGDLS and CDR2 YYNGEE come from the germline V gene. CDR3 residues: CASSVAQLGTEAFF.

The V call is TRBV7-2, the J call TRBJ2-3; TCRdb proposes TRBD2, but this gene call is untestable without DNA. Germline assignment: CDR1 SGHTA and CDR2 FQGNSA. The length of the CDR3 is 14 residues. The CDR3 sequence: CASSFAGPTDTQYF.